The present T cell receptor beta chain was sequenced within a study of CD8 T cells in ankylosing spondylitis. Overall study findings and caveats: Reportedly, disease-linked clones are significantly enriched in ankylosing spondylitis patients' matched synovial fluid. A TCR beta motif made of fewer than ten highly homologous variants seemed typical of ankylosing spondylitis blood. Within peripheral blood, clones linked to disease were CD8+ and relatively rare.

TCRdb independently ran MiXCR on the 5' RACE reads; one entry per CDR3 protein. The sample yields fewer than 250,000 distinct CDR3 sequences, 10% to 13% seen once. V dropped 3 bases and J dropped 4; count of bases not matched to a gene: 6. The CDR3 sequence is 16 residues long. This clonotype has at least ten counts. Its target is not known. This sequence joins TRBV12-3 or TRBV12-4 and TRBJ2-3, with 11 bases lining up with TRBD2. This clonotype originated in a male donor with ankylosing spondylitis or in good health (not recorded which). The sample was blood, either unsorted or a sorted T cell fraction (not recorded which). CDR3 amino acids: CASSFFTSGSADTQYF. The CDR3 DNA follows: TGTGCCAGCAGTTTTTTTACTAGCGGGAGTGCAGATACGCAGTATTTT.